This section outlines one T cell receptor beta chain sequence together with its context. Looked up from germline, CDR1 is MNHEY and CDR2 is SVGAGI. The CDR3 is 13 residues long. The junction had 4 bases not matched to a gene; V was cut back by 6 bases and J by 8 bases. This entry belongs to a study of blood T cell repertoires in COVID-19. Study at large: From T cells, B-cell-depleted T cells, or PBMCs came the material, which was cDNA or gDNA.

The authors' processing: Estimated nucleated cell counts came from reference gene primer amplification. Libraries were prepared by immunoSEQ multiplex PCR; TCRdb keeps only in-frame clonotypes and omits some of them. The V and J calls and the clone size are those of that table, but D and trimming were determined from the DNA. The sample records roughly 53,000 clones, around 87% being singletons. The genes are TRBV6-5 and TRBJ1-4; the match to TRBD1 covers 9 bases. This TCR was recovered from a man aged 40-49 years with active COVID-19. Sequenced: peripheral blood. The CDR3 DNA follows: TGTGCCAGCAGCTTCGACAGGGGGGAAAAACTGTTTTTT. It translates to CASSFDRGEKLFF.